A single sample gave rise to the 4 T cell receptor beta chains below, sequenced in a study of T cell repertoires in cytomegalovirus infection. These receptors have no known antigen. TCRdb re-called the reads with MiXCR, one entry per CDR3 protein. The table includes approximately 25,000 distinct CDR3 sequences, about 20% detected once. The material was CD8+ T cells from cultured PBMCs, obtained from culture after CMV antigen stimulation. The origin of the receptors is a human donor in good health (CMV status not recorded). Some clones in this sample may be carry-over from other donors' samples.

This clonotype turned up a few times. This chain connects TRBV11-2 to TRBJ2-3; 8 bases are shared with TRBD1. The CDR3 sequence is 17 residues long. Germline trimming cut 1 base from V and 2 bases from J; bases unmatched to any gene: 8. CDR1 SGHAT and CDR2 FQNNGV come from the germline V gene. The CDR3 loop is CASSLVQGAGSTDTQYF. As DNA, the CDR3 is TGTGCCAGCAGCTTAGTCCAGGGGGCTGGCTCCACAGATACGCAGTATTTT.

With regard to this clonotype: One end of the junction varies from germline; a read error may be responsible. The V call is TRBV28, the J call TRBJ2-3; 7 nucleotides align to TRBD2. The CDR3 has 15 residues. Germline loops: CDR1 MDHEN, CDR2 SYDVKM. The CDR3 protein is CANSERGRGTDTQYF. In nucleotides, the CDR3 is TGTGCCAACAGTGAGCGGGGAAGGGGCACAGATACGCAGTATTTT. The entire variable domain, with the rest obtained from reference TRBV28 and TRBJ2-3, is as follows: DVKVTQSSRYLVKRTGEKVFLECVQDMDHENMFWYRQDPGLGLRLIYFSYDVKMKEKGDIPEGYSVSREKKERFSLILESASTNQTSMYLCANSERGRGTDTQYFGPGTRLTVL.

This chain uses TRBV20-1 with TRBJ1-1; no clear D gene. This CDR3 spans 10 amino acids. CDR1 and CDR2 from the germline V gene are DFQATT and SNEGSKA (reference sequence). The ends were cut back, 3 bases at V and 8 bases at J, with 7 bases in the middle. The CDR3 region has the DNA TGCAGTGCTAGGGAGCTCGAAGCTTTCTTT. It encodes CSARELEAFF.

This clonotype was counted at least ten times. The V and J genes are TRBV5-6 and TRBJ1-5; 7 bases are shared with TRBD1. The CDR3 length is 17 residues. J was trimmed by 0 bases and V by 1 base; bases with no gene match: 7. Per germline, CDR1 SGHDT and CDR2 YYEEEE. In DNA form, the CDR3 reads TGTGCCAGCAGCTTGACCCAGGGGGTCTTTAGCAATCAGCCCCAGCATTTT. Translated: CASSLTQGVFSNQPQHF.